The 16 T cell receptor beta chains reported below all come from one sample, sequenced in a study of cytomegalovirus exposure and HLA in healthy donors. The PCR had 60 Vbeta and 13 Jbeta primers. Clones were read by immunoSEQ multiplex PCR, and TCRdb kept only the in-frame ones, dropping some. The repertoire holds under 150,000 clones, with about 64% as singletons. The sequencing input was PBMCs. Receptor source: a man aged 55-75 years in good health and CMV-seronegative.

This clone has only a few counts. CDR3 bases: TGTGCCAGCAGTAGGACTAGCGGGAGCGGTACCTACGAGCAGTACTTC. Residues: CASSRTSGSGTYEQYF. The chain is built from TRBV7-9 and TRBJ2-7; 13 bases are shared with TRBD2. The CDR3 covers 16 residues. J lost 2 bases, V lost 6 bases, and 7 bases had no gene match. Germline V gene sequence: CDR1 SEHNR, CDR2 FQNEAQ (reference sequence).

The rearrangement joins TRBV19 to TRBJ1-1, with D tentatively TRBD1 (5 bases). The CDR3 has 13 residues. The ends were cut back, 6 bases at V and 1 base at J, with 9 bases in the middle. Per germline, CDR1 LNHDA and CDR2 SQIVND (reference sequence). CDR3 amino acids: CASSRGQNTEAFF. In DNA, the CDR3 is TGTGCCAGTAGCCGTGGACAGAACACTGAAGCTTTCTTT.

This clone was found a few times. The chain carries TRBV7-6 and TRBJ1-4, with D tentatively TRBD1 (5 bases). V was cut by 3 bases and J by 3 bases, with 11 bases left in between. This CDR3 has 15 residues. Germline V gene sequence: CDR1 SGHVS, CDR2 FNYEAQ. The CDR3 region is CASSLGGTANEKLFF. CDR3 nucleotides: TGTGCCAGCAGCTTGGGGGGGACGGCTAATGAAAAACTGTTTTTT.

V and J are TRBV27 and TRBJ1-5; maybe TRBD1 (6 bases). Germline CDR1 is MNHEY and CDR2 is SMNVEV (reference sequence). The CDR3 covers 17 residues. Trimming took 2 bases from V and 2 from J, leaving 16 bases between them. The CDR3 reads CASSLSGARTGNQPQHF. The CDR3, as DNA: TGTGCCAGCAGTTTAAGTGGCGCCCGGACAGGCAATCAGCCCCAGCATTTT.

The chain joins TRBV6-6 to TRBJ2-7, with 8 bases lining up with TRBD2. Germline trimming cut 4 bases from V and 5 bases from J; bases unmatched to any gene: 1. This CDR3 is built from 12 residues. Germline-derived CDR1 and CDR2 are MNHNY and SVGAGI (reference sequence). The CDR3 nucleotides read TGTGCCAGCAGTTCGACTAGCGACGAGCAGTACTTC. Protein product: CASSSTSDEQYF.

This clone has more than one count but fewer than ten. The rearrangement links TRBV2 to TRBJ1-1; TRBD1 agrees at 7 bases. The germline V gene encodes CDR1 SNHLY and CDR2 FYNNEI. The CDR3 runs 14 residues. V gave up 8 bases and J gave up 1 base; unmatched junction bases: 7. The CDR3 reads CASAVDRTNTEAFF. In nucleotides, the CDR3 is TGTGCCAGCGCTGTGGACAGGACGAACACTGAAGCTTTCTTT.

The chain recombines TRBV6-1 with TRBJ2-1; 8 nucleotides match TRBD2. Germline V CDR1 and CDR2: MNHNS, SASEGT. V lost 6 bases, J lost 5 bases, and 0 bases stayed unmatched. The CDR3 consists of 12 residues. The CDR3 bases are TGTGCCAGCAGCGGGGGGGACAATGAGCAGTTCTTC. This encodes CASSGGDNEQFF.

This clone was recorded only once. The V gene is TRBV19, the J gene TRBJ1-1; 8 nucleotides agree with TRBD1. This CDR3 comprises 13 residues. J lost 5 bases, V lost 8 bases, and 7 bases had no gene match. Germline assignment: CDR1 LNHDA and CDR2 SQIVND (reference sequence). CDR3 loop: CASFDRGWTEAFF. CDR3 DNA sequence: TGTGCCAGTTTCGACAGGGGATGGACTGAAGCTTTCTTT. Variable domain in full (rest from reference TRBV19 and TRBJ1-1): DGGITQSPKYLFRKEGQNVTLSCEQNLNHDAMYWYRQDPGQGLRLIYYSQIVNDFQKGDIAEGYSVSREKKESFPLTVTSAQKNPTAFYLCASFDRGWTEAFFGQGTRLTVV.

This chain uses TRBV5-6 with TRBJ1-5; 11 bases line up with TRBD1. The V gene's germline CDR1 is SGHDT and CDR2 YYEEEE. This CDR3 is 15 amino acids long. The ends lost 1 base at V and 6 bases at J; junction bases unmatched: 3. The CDR3 sequence is CASSLRTGGGQPQHF. CDR3 DNA sequence: TGTGCCAGCAGCTTGAGGACAGGGGGCGGTCAGCCCCAGCATTTT.

This rearrangement joins TRBV6-1 to TRBJ1-5; D remains ambiguous. Germline assignment: CDR1 MNHNS and CDR2 SASEGT. V shed 3 bases and J shed 0 bases, with 9 bases lying between them. The CDR3 runs to 15 residues. The CDR3 loop reads CASSDVGFSNQPQHF. The DNA of the CDR3 is TGTGCCAGCAGTGATGTCGGTTTTAGCAATCAGCCCCAGCATTTT.

This chain connects TRBV30 to TRBJ1-5, with D possibly being TRBD1 (5 bases). Germline V gives CDR1 GTSNPN, CDR2 SVGIG (reference sequence). V lost 3 bases to trimming and J lost 4 bases, with 7 bases between them. The CDR3 loop spans 12 amino acids. CDR3 in DNA: TGTGCCTGGAGCAGGGAAAATCAGCCCCAGCATTTT. Encoded protein: CAWSRENQPQHF.

The chain carries TRBV19 and TRBJ2-5; 8 bases are a match to TRBD2. Germline trimming cut 10 bases from V and 7 bases from J; bases unmatched to any gene: 11. The CDR3 extends over 13 amino acids. The germline CDR1 and CDR2 sequences are LNHDA and SQIVND (reference sequence). For the CDR3, the DNA is TGTGCCACCCAGGTTAGCGGGAAGGGGACCCAGTACTTC. It is translated as CATQVSGKGTQYF.

The V call is TRBV5-1, the J call TRBJ1-1; maybe TRBD1 (5 bases). There are 15 residues in the CDR3. Trimming left V 1 base short and J 3 bases short, with 13 bases between. CDR1 SGHRS and CDR2 YFSETQ come from the germline V gene. The CDR3: CASSLSQGGDTEAFF. The CDR3 coding sequence is TGCGCCAGCAGCTTGTCCCAGGGAGGGGACACTGAAGCTTTCTTT.

V usage is TRBV11-2 and J usage is TRBJ1-1, with D perhaps TRBD1 (5 bases). The CDR3 spans 17 residues. V was clipped by 1 base and J by 1 base, with 16 bases between them. Germline CDR1 SGHAT, CDR2 FQNNGV. The CDR3 sequence is CASSLVGVGQGNTEAFF. The CDR3, as DNA: TGTGCCAGCAGCTTAGTCGGAGTCGGTCAGGGGAACACTGAAGCTTTCTTT.

The chain links TRBV7-6 to TRBJ2-1, with D unclear. This CDR3 contains 16 residues. Germline assignment: CDR1 SGHVS and CDR2 FNYEAQ. Trimming shortened V by 1 base and J by 0 bases, and 10 bases separated the two germline ends. The CDR3 loop reads CASSLVLRSSYNEQFF. CDR3 nucleotide sequence: TGTGCCAGCAGCTTAGTACTTAGGAGCTCCTACAATGAGCAGTTCTTC.

The CDR3 nucleotides are TGTGCCAGCAGGCAGCAGGGGGTCTCCTACGAGCAGTACTTC. It specifies CASRQQGVSYEQYF. The gene calls are TRBV28 and TRBJ2-7, with 7 bases fitting TRBD1. Germline V CDR1 and CDR2: MDHEN, SYDVKM. The CDR3 length is 14 residues. V trimming: 6 bases; J trimming: 0 bases; junction bases outside the gene matches: 5.